This TCR beta chain was captured by sequencing in a study of T cell responses to AZD1222 COVID-19 vaccine. Study-wide context: Samples with a second dose at about 4 or about 12 weeks were pooled together.

CDR1 and CDR2 from the germline V gene are KGHSH and LQKENI. The V end lost 3 bases, the J end lost 1 base, and 7 bases lay between the germline ends. CDR3 length equals 15 residues. The method was immunoSEQ multiplex PCR; TCRdb's version includes in-frame clones alone and lacks a portion of them. The repertoire holds about 140,000 clones, with approximately 94% as singletons. Study-level points and caveats: Donors were largely white British and mainly female; clonal diversity was possibly underestimated.

This clone appeared a few times. What it recognizes is unknown. This chain joins TRBV18 and TRBJ2-6, with D uncertain. The input for sequencing was peripheral blood, taken on day 0 of AZD1222 vaccination. The TCR comes from an adult in good health. CDR3 protein: CASSPALSGANVLTF. The DNA for the CDR3 is TGTGCCAGCTCACCGGCCCTTTCTGGGGCCAACGTCCTGACTTTC.